The 10 T cell receptor beta chains presented below share a single source sample, sequenced in a study of regulatory T cells in long-lasting Graves disease. Time point meaning: newly diagnosed GD, antithyroid drugs for less than 3 months. With RNA extracted from PBMCs as input, the TCR library was made. The authors built TCR beta libraries using iRepertoire HTBI primers and Arm-PCR of CDR3 regions. TCRdb analysed the multiplex PCR reads with MiXCR anew, one entry per CDR3 protein. The table lists over 200,000 distinct CDR3 sequences, 15% to 20% of them singletons. Source: peripheral blood mononuclear cells (PBMCs), taken at new diagnosis, from a patient treated with antithyroid drugs. The receptors shown here come from a female donor with Graves disease.

The sample holds many counts of this clonotype. The chain recombines TRBV7-6 with TRBJ2-1; weak D call: TRBD1 (5 bases). The germline CDR1 and CDR2 sequences are SGHVS and FNYEAQ. The CDR3 spans 22 residues. Trimming cost V 5 bases and J 3 bases, with 35 bases left between them. CDR3 nucleotide sequence: TGTGCCAGCAGCAATAGGGGCAGGGAATCCCAGAGGCATTCAAACTACTACAATGAGCAGTTCTTC. Amino acids: CASSNRGRESQRHSNYYNEQFF.

This chain joins TRBV4-1 and TRBJ1-1; the D gene is possibly TRBD1 (6 bases). The CDR3 consists of 16 residues. Trimming removed 1 base at V and 2 bases at J, with 14 bases between. Germline CDR1 reads MGHRA; CDR2 reads YSYEKL. The CDR3 DNA follows: TGCGCCAGCAGCCAAGCCGACAGGACGTTTAACACTGAAGCTTTCTTT. Amino acids: CASSQADRTFNTEAFF.

The chain links TRBV2 to TRBJ2-3; either TRBD1 or TRBD2 may supply D (6 bases each). This CDR3 spans 13 amino acids. CDR1 SNHLY and CDR2 FYNNEI come from the germline V gene. V lost 3 bases and J 4 bases, leaving 8 bases between the germline ends. CDR3 coding DNA: TGTGCCAGCAGTGAGAGGGGGGCAGATACGCAGTATTTT. It yields the protein CASSERGADTQYF.

This chain connects TRBV30 to TRBJ2-2; D may be TRBD1 (6 bases). V was clipped by 0 bases and J by 1 base, with 12 bases between them. Germline V gives CDR1 GTSNPN, CDR2 SVGIG (reference sequence). The CDR3 extends over 16 amino acids. The chain's CDR3 is CAWSVQGGLNTGELFF. Here the CDR3 DNA reads TGTGCCTGGAGTGTACAAGGGGGTTTGAACACCGGGGAGCTGTTTTTT.

This clonotype was seen many times. The CDR3 DNA follows: TGTGCCAGCAGTCCAATCGGGGGGGGAGCCAAAAACATTCAGTACTTC. This translates into CASSPIGGGAKNIQYF. V and J are TRBV12-3 or TRBV12-4 and TRBJ2-4; 8 bases are shared with TRBD2. J gave up 0 bases and V 5 bases, and 6 bases lay outside the gene matches. The CDR3 is 16 amino acids.

This clonotype has ten or more counts. The V call is TRBV6-2 or TRBV6-3, the J call TRBJ1-1; 9 nucleotides match TRBD1. V lost 5 bases to trimming and J lost 7 bases; unmatched junction nucleotides: 8. The germline V gene encodes CDR1 MNHEY and CDR2 SVGEGT. The CDR3 loop spans 14 amino acids. The CDR3 is CASSDLGQGFEAFF. DNA for the CDR3: TGTGCCAGCAGTGATTTAGGACAGGGGTTTGAAGCTTTCTTT.

This clonotype has more than one count but fewer than ten. The chain links TRBV28 to TRBJ2-6, with D tentatively TRBD2 (6 bases). V was trimmed by 1 base and J by 4 bases, leaving 11 bases between them. Germline V gene lookup returns CDR1 MDHEN and CDR2 SYDVKM. The CDR3 has 16 amino acids. CDR3 DNA: TGTGCCAGCAGTTTATATGGAGGGTACGGGGCCAACGTCCTGACTTTC. Amino acids: CASSLYGGYGANVLTF.

This clonotype was found many times. The chain employs TRBV7-8 and TRBJ2-1; 9 nucleotides match TRBD2. The CDR3 contains 16 residues. Losses at the gene ends were 4 bases for V and 5 bases for J; bases not matched to a gene: 9. CDR1 is SGHVS, CDR2 FQNEAQ, per germline. For the CDR3, the DNA is TGTGCCAGCAGCTCCCTCGGGCGGGAGGGGGACAATGAGCAGTTCTTC. Translating it yields CASSSLGREGDNEQFF.

This clonotype was counted only a few times. The chain recombines TRBV4-3 with TRBJ1-5, with D unclear. CDR1 LGHNA and CDR2 YSLEER come from the germline V gene. V lost 0 bases and J 1 base, leaving 4 bases between the germline ends. The length of the CDR3 is 14 residues. As DNA, the CDR3 is TGCGCCAGCAGCCAAGATCGGAGCAATCAGCCCCAGCATTTT. It codes for CASSQDRSNQPQHF.

This clonotype was observed a few times. V and J are TRBV15 and TRBJ2-1; D remains unclear. The CDR3 has 13 amino acids. Germline V gene data show CDR1 as LNHNV and CDR2 as YYDKDF (reference sequence). V lost 0 bases and J lost 8, with 8 bases in between. DNA for the CDR3: TGTGCCACCAGCAGAGACACAAGAGATGAGCAGTTCTTC. It translates to CATSRDTRDEQFF.